This TCR beta chain appears in the sequencing data of a study of cytomegalovirus exposure and HLA in healthy donors. It was with 60 Vbeta and 13 Jbeta primers that the PCR ran. Assay: immunoSEQ multiplex PCR; the TCRdb copy retains only in-frame clones and omits some. The sample includes about 43,000 clones, approximately 60% of them seen just once. This sequence was found in a human donor in good health. Sequenced sample: PBMCs.

CDR3 nucleotides: TGTGCCACCAAGGGCAGGGACTACGAGCAGTACTTC. It codes for CATKGRDYEQYF. The V call is TRBV11-2, the J call TRBJ2-7, with D perhaps matching TRBD1 (5 bases). This CDR3 region has 12 residues. With 10 bases removed from V and 3 bases from J, the gap between germline ends came to 13 bases. Germline V gene data show CDR1 as SGHAT and CDR2 as FQNNGV.